The 14 T cell receptor beta chains presented below share a single source sample, sequenced in a study of identical twins. TCRdb called the 5' RACE reads again in MiXCR, with one record for every CDR3 protein. The table shows 450,000 to 650,000 distinct CDR3 sequences, with 9.5% to 10% occurring only once. These same records also appear under a second study, on yellow fever vaccine responses in identical twins.

Sequenced sample: PBMCs. The receptors were gathered from a woman aged 18-29 years in good health.

The chain has TRBV10-3 and TRBJ2-5, with D possibly matching TRBD1 (5 bases). Trimming took off 3 bases at V and 3 bases at J, with 14 bases between the two ends. CDR3 length equals 15 residues. CDR1 is ENHRY and CDR2 is SYGVKD in the germline V gene. CDR3 bases: TGTGCCATCAGTGATGGACAAGTAGGGGAAGAGACCCAGTACTTC. Amino acid sequence: CAISDGQVGEETQYF.

This clonotype has more than one count but fewer than ten. This chain links TRBV11-2 with TRBJ2-2; 8 nucleotides align to TRBD1. Germline V CDR1 and CDR2: SGHAT, FQNNGV. J gave up 7 bases and V 1 base, and 8 bases lay outside the gene matches. CDR3 length equals 16 residues. In DNA form, the CDR3 reads TGTGCCAGCAGCTTAGTTCCAGGGGGCGCATACGGGGAGCTGTTTTTT. This gives the protein CASSLVPGGAYGELFF.

This clonotype occurred many times. The chain links TRBV6-1 to TRBJ2-3; TRBD2 aligns across 14 bases. Germline V gene data show CDR1 as MNHNS and CDR2 as SASEGT. V dropped 5 bases and J dropped 2; count of bases not matched to a gene: 6. The CDR3 runs 17 residues. CDR3 loop: CASSRKGLAGDTDTQYF. In DNA form, the CDR3 reads TGTGCCAGCAGTAGAAAGGGACTAGCGGGAGACACAGATACGCAGTATTTT.

A few counts support this clonotype. The chain uses TRBV9 and TRBJ2-7, with 7 bases fitting TRBD2. The germline V gene encodes CDR1 SGDLS and CDR2 YYNGEE. Trimming took 3 bases from V and 2 from J; bases not matched to a gene: 5. CDR3 length: 14 amino acids. This CDR3 is CASSADRGAYEQYF. CDR3 bases: TGTGCCAGCAGCGCGGACCGGGGGGCCTACGAGCAGTACTTC.

This clonotype appeared a few times. V is TRBV29-1 and J is TRBJ2-1; D not certain. The V gene's germline CDR1 is SQVTM and CDR2 ANQGSEA. The V and J ends lost 3 bases and 5 bases respectively, with 14 bases between them. This CDR3 is built from 14 residues. Written as DNA, the CDR3 is TGCAGCGTTGAGGTAGCCCCCCTGAACAATGAGCAGTTCTTC. This sequence encodes CSVEVAPLNNEQFF.

In this sample, this clonotype turned up a few times. This chain connects TRBV10-3 to TRBJ2-7; D unclear. The CDR3 contains 13 residues. The V gene lost 0 bases and the J gene lost 6 bases, with 9 bases spanning the gap. Looked up from germline, CDR1 is ENHRY and CDR2 is SYGVKD. Written as DNA, the CDR3 is TGTGCCATCAGTGAGTCGAGCTTCTCCGAGCAGTACTTC. Translating it yields CAISESSFSEQYF.

This clonotype was counted only a few times. The V gene is TRBV12-3 or TRBV12-4, the J gene TRBJ2-2; the D is unclear. The CDR3 is 16 residues long. The V end lost 8 bases, the J end lost 2 bases, and 18 bases lay between the germline ends. The CDR3 coding sequence is TGTGCCAGCGCGCCCCTTGGGTTTCTTAACACCGGGGAGCTGTTTTTT. Protein sequence: CASAPLGFLNTGELFF.

This clonotype was seen more than once but under ten times. The rearrangement links TRBV12-3 or TRBV12-4 to TRBJ2-7; the D is unclear. This CDR3 has 14 residues. V was clipped by 3 bases and J by 0 bases, with 9 bases between them. Here the CDR3 DNA reads TGTGCCAGCAGTTTGGTACTAAGCTCCTACGAGCAGTACTTC. This gives the protein CASSLVLSSYEQYF.

The CDR3: CSARVAAGGLTDTQYF. The CDR3 DNA reads TGCAGTGCTAGAGTAGCAGCGGGGGGTCTCACAGATACGCAGTATTTT. This chain links TRBV20-1 with TRBJ2-3; 9 bases agree with TRBD2. J lost 2 bases, V lost 1 base, and 7 bases had no gene match. The CDR3 consists of 16 residues. Germline V lookup: CDR1 DFQATT, CDR2 SNEGSKA (reference sequence).

This clonotype was recorded at least ten times. The chain links TRBV20-1 to TRBJ1-2; D may be TRBD1 (6 bases). V lost 0 bases to trimming and J lost 8 bases, with 10 bases between them. CDR3 length equals 12 residues. Germline V gives CDR1 DFQATT, CDR2 SNEGSKA (reference sequence). CDR3 sequence: CSAREGADGYTF. The CDR3 nucleotides read TGCAGTGCTAGAGAGGGGGCCGACGGCTACACCTTC.

This clonotype has just a few counts. The rearrangement joins TRBV7-8 to TRBJ1-5; TRBD1 is a possible D gene (5 bases). Germline-derived CDR1 and CDR2 are SGHVS and FQNEAQ. The CDR3 is 19 amino acids. Deletions cut 5 bases from V and 0 bases from J, with 23 bases between. The CDR3: CASSVIPGTALYSNQPQHF. The DNA of the CDR3 is TGTGCCAGCAGCGTAATTCCCGGGACGGCTCTTTATAGCAATCAGCCCCAGCATTTT.

This clonotype was detected ten times or more. The chain combines TRBV12-3 or TRBV12-4 with TRBJ2-4; unclear D gene. With 1 base removed from V and 10 bases from J, the gap between germline ends came to 11 bases. The CDR3 runs to 13 residues. Here the CDR3 reads CASSLELGLIQYF. As DNA, the CDR3 is TGTGCCAGCAGTTTAGAACTGGGCTTGATTCAGTACTTC.

This clonotype was counted at least ten times. The J gene is TRBJ2-3, the V gene TRBV10-3; 8 nucleotides match TRBD1. The J segment lost 4 bases and the V segment lost 2 bases, leaving 5 bases of the junction unmatched. CDR1 and CDR2 from the germline V gene are ENHRY and SYGVKD. The CDR3 has 15 amino acids. The CDR3 bases are TGTGCCATCAGTGAGGGGTGGACAGGGCCAGATACGCAGTATTTT. Residues: CAISEGWTGPDTQYF.

This clonotype was recorded at least ten times. The rearrangement joins TRBV4-2 to TRBJ2-7; D is unclear. This CDR3 region has 14 residues. The ends were cut back, 1 base at V and 3 bases at J, with 10 bases in the middle. Germline CDR1 is LGHNA and CDR2 is YNFKEQ. This CDR3 is CASSQGPNNYEQYF. The CDR3 DNA is TGTGCCAGCAGCCAAGGACCAAACAACTACGAGCAGTACTTC.